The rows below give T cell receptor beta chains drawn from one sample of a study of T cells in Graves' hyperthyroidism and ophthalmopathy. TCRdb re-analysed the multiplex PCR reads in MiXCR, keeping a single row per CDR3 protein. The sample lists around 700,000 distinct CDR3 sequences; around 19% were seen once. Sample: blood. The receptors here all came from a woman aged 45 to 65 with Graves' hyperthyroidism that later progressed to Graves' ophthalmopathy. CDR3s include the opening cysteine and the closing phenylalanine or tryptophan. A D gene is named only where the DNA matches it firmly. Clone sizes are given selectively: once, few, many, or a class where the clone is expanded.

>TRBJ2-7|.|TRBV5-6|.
CASSFITDYEQYF
TGTGCCAGCAGCTTTATAACAGACTACGAGCAGTACTTC
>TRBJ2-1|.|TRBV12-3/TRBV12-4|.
CASSLQWNEQFF
TGTGCCAGCAGCCTTCAGTGGAATGAGCAGTTCTTC
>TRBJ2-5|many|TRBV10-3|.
CAIKAQGGETQYF
TGTGCCATAAAGGCGCAGGGGGGAGAGACCCAGTACTTC
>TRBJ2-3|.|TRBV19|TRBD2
CASSIELAGVTDTQYF
TGTGCCAGTAGTATAGAACTAGCGGGGGTTACAGATACGCAGTATTTT
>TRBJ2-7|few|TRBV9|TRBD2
CASSLREGYEQYF
TGTGCCAGCAGCTTACGGGAGGGCTACGAGCAGTACTTC
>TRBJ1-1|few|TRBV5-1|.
CASSLDTETFF
TGCGCCAGCAGCTTGGACACTGAAACTTTCTTT
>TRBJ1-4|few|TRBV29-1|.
CSVVGRAEKLFF
TGCAGCGTCGTGGGACGGGCTGAAAAACTGTTTTTT
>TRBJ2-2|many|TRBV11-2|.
CASSLGLTGELFF
TGTGCCAGCAGCTTAGGTCTCACCGGGGAGCTGTTTTTT
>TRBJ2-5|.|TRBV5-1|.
CASSETAHDQETQYF
TGCGCCAGCAGCGAAACGGCACACGACCAAGAGACCCAGTACTTC
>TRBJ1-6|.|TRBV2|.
CASTMGGSYNSPLHF
TGTGCCAGCACGATGGGGGGCTCCTATAATTCACCCCTCCACTTT
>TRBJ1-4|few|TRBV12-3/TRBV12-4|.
CASGDIGGKLFF
TGTGCCAGCGGCGACATCGGGGGAAAACTGTTTTTT
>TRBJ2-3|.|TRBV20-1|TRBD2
CSAKERGGSTDTQYF
TGCAGTGCCAAAGAGCGGGGGGGGAGCACAGATACGCAGTATTTT
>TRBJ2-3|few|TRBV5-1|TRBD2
CASSLDNGGSTDTQYF
TGCGCCAGCAGCTTGGATAACGGGGGGAGCACAGATACGCAGTATTTT
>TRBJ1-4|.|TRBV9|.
CASSAGPNEKLFF
TGTGCCAGCAGCGCAGGTCCTAATGAAAAACTGTTTTTT
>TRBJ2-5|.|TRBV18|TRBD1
CASSPPGTEETQYF
TGTGCCAGCTCACCACCCGGGACAGAAGAGACCCAGTACTTC
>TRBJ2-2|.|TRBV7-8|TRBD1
CASSLRGTGNGGELFF
TGTGCCAGCAGCTTAAGAGGGACAGGGAATGGCGGGGAGCTGTTTTTT
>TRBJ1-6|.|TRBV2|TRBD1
CASSATGGGSPLHF
TGTGCCAGCAGTGCGACAGGGGGTGGTTCACCCCTCCACTTT
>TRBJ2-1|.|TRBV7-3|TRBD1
CASSLKGGRVSSYNEQFF
TGTGCCAGCAGCTTAAAAGGGGGCAGGGTTTCATCCTACAATGAGCAGTTCTTC
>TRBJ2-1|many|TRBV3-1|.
CASSADSVKQFF
TGTGCCAGCAGCGCTGACAGCGTAAAGCAGTTCTTC
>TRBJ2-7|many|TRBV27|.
CASSFGGPENYEQYF
TGTGCCAGCAGTTTCGGGGGACCCGAAAACTACGAGCAGTACTTC
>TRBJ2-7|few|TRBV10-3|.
CAISDRQGTHEQYF
TGTGCCATCAGTGACAGGCAGGGCACCCACGAGCAGTACTTC
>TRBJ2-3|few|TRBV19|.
CASSMRQTDTQYF
TGTGCCAGTAGTATGCGGCAAACAGATACGCAGTATTTT
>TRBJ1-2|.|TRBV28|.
CASWTLLANYGYTF
TGTGCCAGCTGGACACTGTTAGCTAACTATGGCTACACCTTC
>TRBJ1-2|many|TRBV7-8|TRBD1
CASSQGGIKGYTF
TGTGCCAGCAGCCAGGGGGGGATTAAGGGCTACACCTTC
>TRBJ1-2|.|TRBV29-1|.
CSVEDLGDDYGYTF
TGCAGCGTTGAAGATCTAGGGGATGACTATGGCTACACCTTC
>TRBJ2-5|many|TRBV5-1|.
CASSQGTVETQYF
TGCGCCAGCAGCCAAGGGACTGTAGAGACCCAGTACTTC
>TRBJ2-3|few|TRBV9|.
CASSVSDYRTDTQYF
TGTGCCAGCAGCGTTAGTGATTACCGCACAGATACGCAGTATTTT
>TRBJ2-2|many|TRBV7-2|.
CASTFMTPNTGELFF
TGTGCCAGCACTTTTATGACCCCGAACACCGGGGAGCTGTTTTTT
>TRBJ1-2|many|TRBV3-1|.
CASSQAPYEGYTF
TGTGCCAGCAGCCAAGCTCCATATGAGGGCTACACCTTC
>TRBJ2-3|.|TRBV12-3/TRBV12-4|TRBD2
CASSRAGTSSDTQYF
TGTGCCAGCAGTCGGGCCGGGACTAGTTCAGATACGCAGTATTTT
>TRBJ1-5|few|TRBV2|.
CASSWGDNQPQHF
TGTGCCAGCTCCTGGGGTGACAATCAGCCCCAGCATTTT
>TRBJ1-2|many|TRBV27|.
CASSLSPGGNYGYTF
TGTGCCAGCAGTTTATCCCCGGGAGGCAACTATGGCTACACCTTC
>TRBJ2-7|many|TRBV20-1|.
CSARGQLPYEQYF
TGCAGTGCTAGAGGGCAGCTCCCATACGAGCAGTACTTC
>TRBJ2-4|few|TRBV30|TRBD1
CAWSGDRNKNIQYF
TGTGCCTGGAGTGGGGACAGGAACAAAAACATTCAGTACTTC
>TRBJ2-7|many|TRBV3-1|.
CASSQIQDGEQYF
TGTGCCAGCAGCCAAATACAGGATGGCGAGCAGTACTTC
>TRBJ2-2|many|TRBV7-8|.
CASRHRGATRTGELFF
TGTGCCAGCAGACACCGCGGGGCTACGAGGACCGGGGAGCTGTTTTTT
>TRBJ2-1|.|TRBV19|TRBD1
CASSTQGDNEQFF
TGTGCCAGTAGTACCCAGGGGGACAATGAGCAGTTCTTC
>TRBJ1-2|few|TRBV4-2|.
CASRPPRVNYGYTF
TGTGCCAGCAGGCCCCCAAGGGTCAACTATGGCTACACCTTC
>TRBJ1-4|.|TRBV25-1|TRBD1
CASSEDRTGREKLFF
TGTGCCAGCAGTGAAGATAGGACAGGGAGGGAAAAACTGTTTTTT
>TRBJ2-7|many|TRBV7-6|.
CASSLAGRDSGYEQYF
TGTGCCAGCAGCTTAGCAGGGCGGGACAGCGGCTACGAGCAGTACTTC
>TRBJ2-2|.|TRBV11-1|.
CASSLVRQGSGELFF
TGTGCCAGCAGCTTAGTTCGCCAGGGGTCAGGGGAGCTGTTTTTT
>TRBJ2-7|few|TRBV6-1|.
CASSVWTAYEQYF
TGTGCCAGCAGTGTGTGGACAGCCTACGAGCAGTACTTC
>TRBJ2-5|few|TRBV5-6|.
CASSLLRNGETQYF
TGTGCCAGCAGCCTCCTAAGGAATGGAGAGACCCAGTACTTC
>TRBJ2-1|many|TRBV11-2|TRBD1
CASSNAFRTGAYNEQFF
TGTGCCAGCAGCAACGCGTTTAGGACAGGGGCCTACAATGAGCAGTTCTTC
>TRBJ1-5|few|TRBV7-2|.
CASSLEGGFNQPQHF
TGTGCCAGCAGCTTAGAGGGGGGGTTCAATCAGCCCCAGCATTTT
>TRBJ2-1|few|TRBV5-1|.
CASSLIGATSSNEQFF
TGCGCCAGCAGCTTGATTGGGGCGACCTCCAGCAATGAGCAGTTCTTC
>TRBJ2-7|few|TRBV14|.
CASSQVGGGQYF
TGTGCCAGCAGCCAAGTAGGTGGCGGGCAGTACTTC
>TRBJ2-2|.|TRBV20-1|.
CSANSDDSNTGELFF
TGCAGTGCCAATTCCGACGATTCGAACACCGGGGAGCTGTTTTTT
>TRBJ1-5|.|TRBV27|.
CASSEGGASQPQHF
TGTGCCAGCAGTGAGGGAGGGGCCAGTCAGCCCCAGCATTTT
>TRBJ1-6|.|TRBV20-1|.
CSARTGNSPLHF
TGCAGTGCTAGGACCGGTAATTCACCCCTCCACTTT
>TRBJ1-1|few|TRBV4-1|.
CASSQDIFTRLVTSEAFF
TGCGCCAGCAGCCAAGATATTTTCACGCGTCTCGTCACCTCTGAAGCTTTCTTT